The following is a T cell receptor beta chain sequence with its context. Data came from immunoSEQ multiplex PCR; TCRdb stores just in-frame clones and leaves some out. In the table there are under 85,000 clones, approximately 80% of which are singletons. This entry belongs to a study of blood T cell repertoires in COVID-19. The V gene end was trimmed by 4 bases and the J gene end by 10 bases; junction bases not matched to a gene: 13. The CDR3 has 16 residues. CDR1 is SGHNT and CDR2 is YENEEA in the germline V gene. Sequencing was carried out using peripheral blood. The chain links TRBV11-3 to TRBJ2-1; 10 bases fit TRBD2. This TCR was recovered from a man aged 30 to 39 with COVID-19, enrolled during active disease. The DNA for the CDR3 is TGTGCCAGCAGCTCCCCGGGAGCGGGAGGGCCGTCCGAGCAGTTCTTC. This codes for CASSSPGAGGPSEQFF.